The clone carrying this T cell receptor (beta chain) was recorded a few times. Its cognate antigen is unknown. Trimming took 4 bases from V and 1 from J, leaving 10 bases between them. Germline V gives CDR1 MNHEY, CDR2 SMNVEV (reference sequence). CDR3 length: 15 amino acids. The data belong to a study of cytomegalovirus exposure and HLA in healthy donors. Findings and caveats of the study: According to reports, the classifier identified cytomegalovirus status with high specificity and sensitivity. Most observed TCR sequences were rare, whereas some public TCRs were detected in many donors. No immune exposure information besides CMV serostatus was available.

The PCR employed 60 Vbeta primers together with 13 Jbeta primers. Original data processing: Later, an analysis found 80 million or so unique TCR beta chains, and about 9.9 million of these were shared. Produced via immunoSEQ multiplex PCR; TCRdb's table is partial and in-frame only. That table gives V, J and clone size, and the DNA gave D and trimming. The data contain approximately 30,000 clones, 35% to 55% of them singletons. The chain joins TRBV27 to TRBJ2-2, with D perhaps matching TRBD1 (7 bases). This receptor was identified in a woman aged 50 to 60 in good health and CMV-seronegative. Sequencing was carried out using PBMCs. The DNA of the CDR3 is TGTGCCAGCAGTTGGGGGGACAGGAACACCGGGGAGCTGTTTTTT. It is translated as CASSWGDRNTGELFF.